Below, 6 T cell receptor beta chains from the same sample are listed, as sequenced in a study of cytomegalovirus exposure and HLA in healthy donors. Clones were sequenced by immunoSEQ multiplex PCR, and TCRdb holds only the in-frame ones, with some missing. The sample lists 150,000 or so clones, about 86% seen once, with 20% to 25% in the top ten. Sequencing used PBMCs. These receptors came from a man aged 18 to 29 in good health and CMV-seropositive.

V usage is TRBV5-1 and J usage is TRBJ2-3, with D uncertain. This CDR3 has 14 residues. The V gene's germline CDR1 is SGHRS and CDR2 YFSETQ. V dropped 0 bases and J dropped 2 bases, with 7 bases sitting between them. CDR3 sequence (DNA): TGCGCCAGCAGCTTGGCGTCCCCCACAGATACGCAGTATTTT. This translates into CASSLASPTDTQYF.

V gene TRBV6-5 combines with J gene TRBJ1-1; 7 bases map to TRBD1. CDR3 length: 15 amino acids. CDR1 and CDR2 (germline): MNHEY, SVGAGI. Trimming took 4 bases from V and 4 from J; bases not matched to a gene: 9. For the CDR3, the DNA is TGTGCCAGCAGTTCCCCACGGCAGGGGGGCACTGAAGCTTTCTTT. It codes for CASSSPRQGGTEAFF.

Here the CDR3 reads CASSLSPQGVGYGYTF. Written as DNA, the CDR3 is TGTGCCAGCAGCTTGTCCCCACAAGGGGTCGGCTATGGCTACACCTTC. The V and J genes are TRBV5-6 and TRBJ1-2; TRBD1 might be the D (5 bases). V gave up 1 base and J gave up 4 bases, with 17 bases separating them. Germline values: CDR1 SGHDT, CDR2 YYEEEE. The CDR3 extends over 16 amino acids.

CDR3 amino acids: CASSQDDRNYGYTF. DNA for the CDR3: TGTGCCAGCAGCCAAGACGACAGGAACTATGGCTACACCTTC. The V and J genes are TRBV4-2 and TRBJ1-2, with D maybe TRBD1 (6 bases). V lost 0 bases and J lost 2, with 7 bases in between. The CDR3 is 14 amino acids. Germline V gene data show CDR1 as LGHNA and CDR2 as YNFKEQ.

V is TRBV10-2 and J is TRBJ2-7, with D unresolved. V was shortened by 7 bases and J by 7 bases, with 20 bases between the two germline ends. The CDR3 spans 14 residues. CDR1 and CDR2 from the germline V gene are WSHSY and SAAADI. The DNA for the CDR3 is TGCGCCAGCACCGGCCCGGAGCCCGTCCATGAGCAGTACTTC. The encoded protein is CASTGPEPVHEQYF.

The rearrangement uses TRBV5-5 and TRBJ1-2, with 7 nucleotides matching TRBD1. J gave up 4 bases and V 4 bases, and 4 bases lay outside the gene matches. This CDR3 has 13 residues. Germline-derived CDR1 and CDR2 are SGHKS and YYEKEE (reference sequence). CDR3 amino acids: CASSTGESYGYTF. The CDR3 nucleotides read TGTGCCAGCAGCACAGGGGAGAGCTATGGCTACACCTTC.